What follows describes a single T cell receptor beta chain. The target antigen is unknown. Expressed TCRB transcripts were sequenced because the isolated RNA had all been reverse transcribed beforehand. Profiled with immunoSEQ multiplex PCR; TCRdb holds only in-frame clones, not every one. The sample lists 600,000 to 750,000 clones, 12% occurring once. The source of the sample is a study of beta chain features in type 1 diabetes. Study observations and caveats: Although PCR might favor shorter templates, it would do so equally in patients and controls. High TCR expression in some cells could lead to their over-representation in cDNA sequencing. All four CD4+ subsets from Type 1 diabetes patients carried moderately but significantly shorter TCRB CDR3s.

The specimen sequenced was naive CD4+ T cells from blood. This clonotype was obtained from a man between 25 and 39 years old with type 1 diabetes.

Here the CDR3 DNA reads TGCGCCAGCAGCCCAGGACAGGGGGCCGGACAAGAGACCCAGTACTTC. Its protein product is CASSPGQGAGQETQYF. The chain couples TRBV4-3 to TRBJ2-5; the match to TRBD1 covers 11 bases. CDR3 length: 16 amino acids. Germline lookup yields CDR1 LGHNA and CDR2 YSLEER. Losses at the gene ends were 4 bases for V and 2 bases for J; bases not matched to a gene: 6.